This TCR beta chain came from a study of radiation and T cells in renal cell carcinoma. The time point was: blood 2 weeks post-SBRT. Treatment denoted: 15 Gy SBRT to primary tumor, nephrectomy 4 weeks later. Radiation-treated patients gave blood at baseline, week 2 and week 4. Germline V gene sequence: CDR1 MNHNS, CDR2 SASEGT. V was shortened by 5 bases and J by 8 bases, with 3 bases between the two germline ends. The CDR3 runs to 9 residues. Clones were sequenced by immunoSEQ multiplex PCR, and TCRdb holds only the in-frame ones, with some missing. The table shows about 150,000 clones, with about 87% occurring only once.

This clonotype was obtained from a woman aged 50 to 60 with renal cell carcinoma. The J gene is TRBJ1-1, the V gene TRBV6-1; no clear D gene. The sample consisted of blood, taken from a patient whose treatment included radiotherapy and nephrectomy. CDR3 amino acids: CASSTEAFF. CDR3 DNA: TGTGCCAGCAGTACAGAAGCTTTCTTT.